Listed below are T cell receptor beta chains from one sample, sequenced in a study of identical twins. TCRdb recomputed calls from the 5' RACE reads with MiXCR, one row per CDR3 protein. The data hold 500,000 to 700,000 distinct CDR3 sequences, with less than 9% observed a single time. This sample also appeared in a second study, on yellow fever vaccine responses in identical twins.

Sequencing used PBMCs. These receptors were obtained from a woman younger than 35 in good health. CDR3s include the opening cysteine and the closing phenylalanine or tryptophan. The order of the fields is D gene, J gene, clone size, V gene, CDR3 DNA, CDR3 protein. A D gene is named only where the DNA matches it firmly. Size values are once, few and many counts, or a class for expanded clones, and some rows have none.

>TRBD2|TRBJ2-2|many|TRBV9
TGTGCCAGCAGCGTAGCTACTAGCGAGACCGGGGAGCTGTTTTTT
CASSVATSETGELFF
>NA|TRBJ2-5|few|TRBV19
TGTGCCAGTAAGCCCGACGAGTATGGGACCCAGTACTTC
CASKPDEYGTQYF
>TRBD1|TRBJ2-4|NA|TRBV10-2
TGCGCCAGCAGTGTTCCGGACAGGAAGAGATTCATTCAGTACTTC
CASSVPDRKRFIQYF
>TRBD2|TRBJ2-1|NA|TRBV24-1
TGTGCCACCAGTGACCCTACTAGCGCCAGGCCAAATGAGCAGTTCTTC
CATSDPTSARPNEQFF
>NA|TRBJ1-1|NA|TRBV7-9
TGTGCCAGCACCCCCAACAGGGAGTCTGAAGCTTTCTTT
CASTPNRESEAFF
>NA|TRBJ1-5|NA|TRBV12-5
TGTGCTAGTGGTTTGGACAGGGAGATCAATCAGCCCCAGCATTTT
CASGLDREINQPQHF
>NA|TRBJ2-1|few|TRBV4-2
TGTGCCAGCAGCCAAGAGCCAGCGCAAAGCTCCTACAATGAGCAGTTCTTC
CASSQEPAQSSYNEQFF
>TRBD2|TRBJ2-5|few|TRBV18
TGTGCCAGCTCACCACGGCGAAATCGGGCTAGCGGACAAGAGACCCAGTACTTC
CASSPRRNRASGQETQYF
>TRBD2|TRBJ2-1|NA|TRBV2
TGTGCCAGCAGGCTACTAGCGGATTCCTACAATGAGCAGTTCTTC
CASRLLADSYNEQFF
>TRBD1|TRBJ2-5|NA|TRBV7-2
TGTGCCAGCAGCACCCAAGAGGGGGCTGGGGCGACCCAGTGCTTC
CASSTQEGAGATQCF
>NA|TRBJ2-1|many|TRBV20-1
TGCAGTGCTACTACCTTAACTGCTTCCTACAATGAGCAGTTCTTC
CSATTLTASYNEQFF
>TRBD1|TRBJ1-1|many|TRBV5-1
TGCGCCAGCAGCTTGGAAGGGACAGTGAACACTGAAGCTTTCTTT
CASSLEGTVNTEAFF
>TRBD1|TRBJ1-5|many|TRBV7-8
TGTGCCAGCAGCCGATCCGGGACAGGGGGCAGTCAGCCCCAGCATTTT
CASSRSGTGGSQPQHF
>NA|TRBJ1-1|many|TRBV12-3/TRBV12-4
TGTGCCAGCAGTTTGAGCCTTGCGGCTGAAGCTTTCTTT
CASSLSLAAEAFF
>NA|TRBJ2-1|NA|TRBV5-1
TGCGCCAGCAGCCCCGCCCCTAGAAATGAGCAGTTCTTC
CASSPAPRNEQFF
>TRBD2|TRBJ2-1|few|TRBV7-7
TGTGCCAGCAGCTCATCTAGCGGGAGGGCCGGGAATGAGCAGTTCTTC
CASSSSSGRAGNEQFF
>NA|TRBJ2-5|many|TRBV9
TGTGCCAGCAGCGTAGGGGTCGGGGCAGGACTTCAAGAGACCCAGTACTTC
CASSVGVGAGLQETQYF
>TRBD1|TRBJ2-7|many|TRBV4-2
TGTGCCAGCAGCCGACCCGGGACAGGGAAAGCCGCCTACGAGCAGTACTTC
CASSRPGTGKAAYEQYF
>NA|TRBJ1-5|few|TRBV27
TGTGCCAGCAAAGACGGGGCTGACGGACAGCCCCAGCATTTT
CASKDGADGQPQHF
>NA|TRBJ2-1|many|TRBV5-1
TGCGCCAGCAGCCTCCTACTAAGCGGCAATGAGCAGTTCTTC
CASSLLLSGNEQFF
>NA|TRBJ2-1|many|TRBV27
TGTGCCAGCAGTTATACCTCCTACAATGAGCAGTTCTTC
CASSYTSYNEQFF
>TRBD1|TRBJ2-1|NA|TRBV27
TGTGCCAGCAAGGACGCGGGACAGGGGGCTTTTGAGCAGTTCTTC
CASKDAGQGAFEQFF
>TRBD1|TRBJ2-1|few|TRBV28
TGTGCCAACTCCGAGGGGGCCCCCTACAATGAGCAGTTCTTC
CANSEGAPYNEQFF
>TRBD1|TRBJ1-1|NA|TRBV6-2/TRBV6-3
TGTGCCAGCAGTTACTCGGGTCAGGGGGCGTCAAGTATGAGGAACACTGAAGCTTTCTTT
CASSYSGQGASSMRNTEAFF
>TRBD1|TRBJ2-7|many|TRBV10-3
TGTGCCATCAGTGAGGCCCCGGGACAGCCCTACGAGCAGTACTTC
CAISEAPGQPYEQYF
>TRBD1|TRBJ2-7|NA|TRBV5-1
TGCGCCAGCAGCCACGGACAGGGGGTGTCCGAGCAGTACTTC
CASSHGQGVSEQYF